This TCR beta chain was found in a study of T cell responses to AZD1222 COVID-19 vaccine. The germline V and J ends were trimmed by 2 bases and 4 bases, with 13 bases remaining between them. The germline CDR1 and CDR2 sequences are SGHNT and YYREEE (reference sequence). The CDR3 sequence is 15 residues long. TCRdb's table, derived via immunoSEQ multiplex PCR, lists solely in-frame clones and lacks some. Among around 160,000 clones listed, about 90% were seen once. This specimen consisted of peripheral blood, obtained 28 days after the second AZD1222 dose. The TCR originated in an adult who received the AZD1222 COVID-19 vaccine. The rearrangement uses TRBV5-4 and TRBJ2-4; TRBD1 or TRBD2 may be the D gene (5 bases each). The CDR3 sequence is CASSLNTGPKNIQYF. CDR3 DNA: TGTGCCAGCAGCTTAAACACGGGGCCAAAAAACATTCAGTACTTC.